The clone carrying this T cell receptor (beta chain) was seen only a few times. The data are from a study of regulatory T cells in long-lasting Graves disease. The time point is: newly diagnosed GD, antithyroid drugs for less than 3 months. Making the TCR library involved RNA that had been extracted from PBMCs. The CDR3 has 16 residues. CDR1 is PRHDT and CDR2 is FYEKMQ in the germline V gene (reference sequence). V gave up 7 bases and J gave up 0 bases, with 19 bases separating them. Libraries of TCR beta came from iRepertoire HTBI primers plus Arm-PCR of CDR3 regions. MiXCR, run by TCRdb on the multiplex PCR reads, gives a single entry per CDR3 protein. The table lists 440,000 or so distinct CDR3 sequences, about 15% of them singletons, with about a sixth in the top ten. The same specimen was also included in a second study, on T cells in Graves' hyperthyroidism and ophthalmopathy.

This specimen consisted of peripheral blood mononuclear cells (PBMCs), obtained at new diagnosis, from a patient treated with antithyroid drugs. The source of this sequence is a woman in her twenties or thirties with Graves disease. The chain has TRBV13 and TRBJ2-7; TRBD2 is a possible D gene (5 bases). This CDR3 is CASKFEREGSSYEQYF. CDR3 nucleotide sequence: TGTGCCAGCAAATTTGAGAGGGAAGGCAGCTCCTACGAGCAGTACTTC.